One sample yielded the 5 T cell receptor beta chains listed below, sequenced in a study of T cell clonotyping in hematopoietic cell transplantation. Using immunoSEQ multiplex PCR, the repertoire was profiled, and TCRdb retains in-frame clones only, with some absent. This sample has 4,500 to 6,500 clones, with 77% found just once. The material sequenced was PBMCs, taken 100 days after allogeneic stem cell transplant. The source of these receptors is a male patient aged 45-59 years who had an allogeneic stem cell transplant from an unrelated donor, so the T cells may come from the graft donor. Some clones in this sample may be carry-over from other donors' samples.

The chain has TRBV9 and TRBJ2-1; D call uncertain. CDR1 is SGDLS, CDR2 YYNGEE, per germline. V was shortened by 0 bases and J by 0 bases, with 10 bases between the two germline ends. CDR3 length equals 16 residues. In DNA, the CDR3 is TGTGCCAGCAGCGTAGACTCCGGTTCCTCCTACAATGAGCAGTTCTTC. Amino acids: CASSVDSGSSYNEQFF.

The rearrangement links TRBV2 to TRBJ1-5; the D is unclear. V lost 2 bases, J lost 0 bases, and 8 bases lay in between. The CDR3 has 15 amino acids. Germline CDR1 and CDR2: SNHLY and FYNNEI. The CDR3 is CASSETAYSNQPQHF. CDR3 nucleotide sequence: TGTGCCAGCAGTGAAACAGCCTATAGCAATCAGCCCCAGCATTTT.

The chain has TRBV29-1 and TRBJ2-7, with 8 bases that match TRBD2. J gave up 6 bases and V 2 bases, and 9 bases lay outside the gene matches. The CDR3 totals 14 residues. Germline V CDR1 and CDR2: SQVTM, ANQGSEA. CDR3 in amino acids: CSVEFGSGSSEQYF. The CDR3 coding sequence is TGCAGCGTTGAATTTGGGAGCGGGAGCTCCGAGCAGTACTTC.

The chain is built from TRBV4-2 and TRBJ2-7; a weak D match, TRBD1 (5 bases). The CDR3 has 14 amino acids. Trimming pared 1 base from V and 3 bases from J, leaving 10 bases between. Per the germline V gene, CDR1 is LGHNA and CDR2 is YNFKEQ. As DNA, the CDR3 is TGTGCCAGCAGCCAAGGGGTGCAGGGCTACGAGCAGTACTTC. Its protein is CASSQGVQGYEQYF.

This clone was seen just once. V is TRBV30 and J is TRBJ1-5; 8 positions match TRBD1. Germline V gene sequence: CDR1 GTSNPN, CDR2 SVGIG (reference sequence). J gave up 1 base and V 3 bases, and 5 bases lay outside the gene matches. The length of the CDR3 is 15 residues. The CDR3, as DNA: TGTGCCTGGAGCTATCAGGGGGCGAGCAATCAGCCCCAGCATTTT. Translating it yields CAWSYQGASNQPQHF. Full variable domain (remainder filled in from reference TRBV30 and TRBJ1-5): SQTIHQWPATLVQPVGSPLSLECTVEGTSNPNLYWYRQAAGRGLQLLFYSVGIGQISSEVPQNLSASRPQDRQFILSSKKLLLSDSGFYLCAWSYQGASNQPQHFGDGTRLSIL.